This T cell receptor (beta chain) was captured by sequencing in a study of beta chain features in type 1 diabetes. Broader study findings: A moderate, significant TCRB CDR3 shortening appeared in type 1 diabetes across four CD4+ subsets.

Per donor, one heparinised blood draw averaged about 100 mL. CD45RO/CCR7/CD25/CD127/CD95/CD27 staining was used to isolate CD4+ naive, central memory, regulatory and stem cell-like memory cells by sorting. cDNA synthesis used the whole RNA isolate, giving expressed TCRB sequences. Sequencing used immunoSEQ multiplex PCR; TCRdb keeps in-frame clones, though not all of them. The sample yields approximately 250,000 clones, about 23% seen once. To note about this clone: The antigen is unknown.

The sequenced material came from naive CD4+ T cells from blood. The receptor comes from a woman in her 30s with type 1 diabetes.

CDR3 nucleotide sequence: TGTGCCAGCAGTTACTCGGTGCAGGGTAATGAAAAACTGTTTTTT. This translates into CASSYSVQGNEKLFF. The gene calls are TRBV6-5 and TRBJ1-4; possible D gene TRBD1, 5 bases. Trimming removed 0 bases at V and 4 bases at J, with 9 bases between. CDR3 length equals 15 residues. CDR1 is MNHEY and CDR2 is SVGAGI in the germline V gene.